These T cell receptor beta chains were read from a single sample in a study of shared clonotypes between healthy human individuals. Method: immunoSEQ multiplex PCR; TCRdb's copy keeps in-frame clones and lacks some. This table holds 550,000 to 850,000 clones, 74% found once. Material: memory CD4+ T cells sorted from blood. These receptors all stem from a young woman in good health. Each CDR3 is given with its conserved first and last residue. The order of the fields is J gene, CDR3 length, D gene, clone size, V gene, CDR3 protein, CDR3 DNA. D genes are given only for firm matches. Clone size is not always given. Where it is, it says once, few, many or a class for expanded clones.

>TRBJ2-2|15|TRBD1|.|TRBV5-1
CASSFGAGGIGELFF
TGCGCCAGCAGCTTTGGGGCAGGGGGCATCGGGGAGCTGTTTTTT
>TRBJ2-2|15|TRBD1|.|TRBV9
CASSADRGLTGELFF
TGTGCCAGCAGCGCGGACAGGGGGCTCACCGGGGAGCTGTTTTTT
>TRBJ1-5|10|.|.|TRBV6-1
CASSEHPQHF
TGTGCCAGCAGTGAACATCCCCAGCATTTT
>TRBJ2-2|17|.|.|TRBV30
CAWSVGRVFPNTGELFF
TGTGCCTGGAGTGTCGGCAGGGTCTTTCCGAACACCGGGGAGCTGTTTTTT
>TRBJ1-1|14|.|.|TRBV2
CASSPDRSNTEAFF
TGTGCCAGCAGTCCCGACAGGAGCAATACTGAAGCTTTCTTT
>TRBJ2-3|19|TRBD2|.|TRBV4-1
CASSQGGLAGFAKTDTQYF
TGCGCCAGCAGCCAAGGAGGACTAGCGGGATTTGCCAAAACGGATACGCAGTATTTT
>TRBJ2-1|15|TRBD1|.|TRBV27
CASSSRTGGYNEQFF
TGTGCCAGCAGTTCCCGGACAGGGGGATACAATGAGCAGTTCTTC
>TRBJ2-7|15|.|.|TRBV7-9
CASSLVPSSSYEQYF
TGTGCCAGCAGCTTAGTCCCTTCGTCATCCTACGAGCAGTACTTC
>TRBJ1-2|12|TRBD1|.|TRBV7-9
CASSLGTGGYTF
TGTGCCAGCAGCTTAGGGACAGGTGGCTACACCTTC
>TRBJ1-1|11|.|.|TRBV19
CASSIGTEAFF
TGTGCCAGTAGTATCGGCACTGAAGCTTTCTTT
>TRBJ2-1|15|.|.|TRBV5-1
CASSRDSADYNEQFF
TGCGCCAGCAGCAGGGACTCGGCCGATTACAATGAGCAGTTCTTC
>TRBJ2-2|17|TRBD2|few|TRBV18
CASSLGLAATNTGELFF
TGTGCCAGCTCACTAGGACTAGCCGCAACGAACACCGGGGAGCTGTTTTTT
>TRBJ2-1|15|TRBD2|.|TRBV6-5
CASSPLAGGYNEQFF
TGTGCCAGCAGTCCCCTTGCGGGAGGGTACAATGAGCAGTTCTTC
>TRBJ1-1|15|TRBD1|.|TRBV19
CASRKQGRGNTEAFF
TGTGCCAGTAGGAAACAGGGGCGAGGGAACACTGAAGCTTTCTTT
>TRBJ2-1|13|.|.|TRBV5-1
CASSPMTTGEQFF
TGCGCCAGCAGCCCGATGACCACGGGTGAGCAGTTCTTC
>TRBJ1-2|15|TRBD1|once|TRBV19
CASTPTGTGVSGYTF
TGTGCCAGTACCCCGACAGGGACGGGAGTAAGTGGCTACACCTTC
>TRBJ2-1|14|.|.|TRBV27
CASSTGAGFYEQFF
TGTGCCAGCAGTACGGGGGCGGGTTTCTATGAGCAGTTCTTC
>TRBJ1-1|14|.|.|TRBV7-9
CASRPKGPYPEAFF
TGTGCCAGCAGACCAAAAGGGCCCTACCCTGAAGCTTTCTTT
>TRBJ1-5|13|.|once|TRBV6-5
CASSPDLNQPQHF
TGTGCCAGCAGTCCGGATCTTAATCAGCCCCAGCATTTT
>TRBJ2-1|14|TRBD1|.|TRBV12-5
CASGPGQGANEQFF
TGTGCTAGTGGTCCCGGACAGGGGGCGAATGAGCAGTTCTTC
>TRBJ2-7|14|.|many|TRBV7-9
CASSLRQSSYEQYF
TGTGCCAGCAGCTTACGACAGAGCTCCTACGAGCAGTACTTC
>TRBJ2-4|17|.|once|TRBV4-1
CASSQDLFWATKNIQYF
TGCGCCAGCAGCCAAGATCTCTTCTGGGCAACCAAAAACATTCAGTACTTC
>TRBJ2-1|15|TRBD1|.|TRBV29-1
CSVERDRGLGGEQFF
TGCAGCGTTGAACGCGACAGGGGGTTAGGCGGTGAGCAGTTCTTC
>TRBJ2-3|15|TRBD2|.|TRBV15
CATRGLAGAAHTQYF
TGTGCCACCAGAGGACTAGCGGGAGCGGCCCATACGCAGTATTTT
>TRBJ1-5|14|TRBD1|.|TRBV7-9
CASSLQGEGQPQHF
TGTGCCAGCAGCCTACAGGGGGAGGGCCAGCCCCAGCATTTT
>TRBJ2-3|16|.|.|TRBV27
CASSLVAGVNTDTQYF
TGTGCCAGCAGTTTAGTGGCGGGTGTTAATACAGATACGCAGTATTTT
>TRBJ2-7|15|TRBD2|.|TRBV28
CASSLAASGTYEQYF
TGTGCCAGCAGTTTGGCGGCTAGCGGTACCTACGAGCAGTACTTC
>TRBJ2-5|15|TRBD2|.|TRBV29-1
CSVGVRLAGVETQYF
TGCAGCGTTGGTGTGCGGCTAGCGGGAGTGGAGACCCAGTACTTC
>TRBJ1-3|15|.|.|TRBV7-9
CASSLDWGAGNTIYF
TGTGCCAGCAGCTTAGATTGGGGAGCGGGAAACACCATATATTTT
>TRBJ2-2|18|TRBD2|few|TRBV11-3
CASSFGGSGSVRSGELFF
TGTGCCAGCAGCTTTGGTGGTAGCGGGAGCGTGAGGAGCGGGGAGCTGTTTTTT
>TRBJ2-2|15|.|.|TRBV5-1
CASSLEGYGTGELFF
TGCGCCAGCAGCTTGGAAGGTTACGGGACCGGGGAGCTGTTTTTT
>TRBJ2-1|16|.|once|TRBV5-8
CASSFFGLKPVDEQFF
TGTGCCAGCAGCTTCTTTGGTCTCAAACCCGTCGATGAGCAGTTCTTC
>TRBJ2-5|14|TRBD1|.|TRBV28
CASSPKDRLETQYF
TGTGCCAGCAGTCCAAAGGACAGGTTAGAGACCCAGTACTTC
>TRBJ1-2|15|TRBD1|.|TRBV4-2
CASSQPTGGQYGYTF
TGTGCCAGCAGCCAACCGACAGGGGGACAGTATGGCTACACCTTC
>TRBJ1-1|17|.|.|TRBV29-1
CSVAGLAGAVSHTEAFF
TGCAGCGTTGCAGGCCTGGCGGGGGCGGTTTCTCACACTGAAGCTTTCTTT
>TRBJ2-7|14|TRBD1|.|TRBV5-1
CASSFGQGPDEQYF
TGCGCCAGCAGCTTCGGACAGGGTCCGGACGAGCAGTACTTC